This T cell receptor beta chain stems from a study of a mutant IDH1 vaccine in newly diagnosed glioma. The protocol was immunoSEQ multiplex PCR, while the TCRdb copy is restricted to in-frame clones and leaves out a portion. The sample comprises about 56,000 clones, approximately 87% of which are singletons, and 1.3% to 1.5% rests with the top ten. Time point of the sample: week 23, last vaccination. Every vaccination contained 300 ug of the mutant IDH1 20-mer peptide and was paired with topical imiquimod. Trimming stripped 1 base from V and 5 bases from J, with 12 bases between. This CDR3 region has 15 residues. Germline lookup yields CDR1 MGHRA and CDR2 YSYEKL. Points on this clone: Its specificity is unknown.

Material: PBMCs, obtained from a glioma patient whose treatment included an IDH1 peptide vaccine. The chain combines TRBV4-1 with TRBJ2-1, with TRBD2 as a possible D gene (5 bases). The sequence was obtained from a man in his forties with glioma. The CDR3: CASSQGTRVNNEQFF. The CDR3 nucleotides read TGCGCCAGCAGCCAAGGGACGAGGGTTAACAATGAGCAGTTCTTC.